This T cell receptor beta chain was obtained from a study of blood T cell repertoires in COVID-19. V was pared by 0 bases and J by 8 bases, with 6 bases of the junction left unmatched. Per the germline V gene, CDR1 is SGHRS and CDR2 is YFSETQ. The CDR3 is 15 amino acids. TCRdb's copy holds only in-frame clones and misses some; the assay was immunoSEQ multiplex PCR. The sample carries under 150,000 clones, around 83% recorded once. V is TRBV5-1 and J is TRBJ1-2, with TRBD1 matching 11 bases. The sequencing input was PBMCs or T cells enriched from blood (not recorded which). This clonotype was obtained from a man between 25 and 39 years old who had recovered from COVID-19. DNA for the CDR3: TGCGCCAGCAGCTTGGCCGGACAGGGGGCGACCGGCTACACCTTC. This encodes CASSLAGQGATGYTF.